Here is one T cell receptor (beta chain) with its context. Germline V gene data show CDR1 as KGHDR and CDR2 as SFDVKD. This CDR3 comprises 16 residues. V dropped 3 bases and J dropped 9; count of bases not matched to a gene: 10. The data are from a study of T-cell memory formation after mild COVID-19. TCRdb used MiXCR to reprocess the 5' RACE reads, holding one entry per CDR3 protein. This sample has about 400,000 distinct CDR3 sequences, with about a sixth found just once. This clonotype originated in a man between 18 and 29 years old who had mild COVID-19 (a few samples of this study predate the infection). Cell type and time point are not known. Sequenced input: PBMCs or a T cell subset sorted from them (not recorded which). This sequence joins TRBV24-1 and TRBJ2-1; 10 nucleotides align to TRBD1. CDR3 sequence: CATSDPGTGVEGEQFF. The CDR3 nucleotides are TGTGCCACCAGTGATCCCGGGACAGGGGTGGAGGGTGAGCAGTTCTTC.